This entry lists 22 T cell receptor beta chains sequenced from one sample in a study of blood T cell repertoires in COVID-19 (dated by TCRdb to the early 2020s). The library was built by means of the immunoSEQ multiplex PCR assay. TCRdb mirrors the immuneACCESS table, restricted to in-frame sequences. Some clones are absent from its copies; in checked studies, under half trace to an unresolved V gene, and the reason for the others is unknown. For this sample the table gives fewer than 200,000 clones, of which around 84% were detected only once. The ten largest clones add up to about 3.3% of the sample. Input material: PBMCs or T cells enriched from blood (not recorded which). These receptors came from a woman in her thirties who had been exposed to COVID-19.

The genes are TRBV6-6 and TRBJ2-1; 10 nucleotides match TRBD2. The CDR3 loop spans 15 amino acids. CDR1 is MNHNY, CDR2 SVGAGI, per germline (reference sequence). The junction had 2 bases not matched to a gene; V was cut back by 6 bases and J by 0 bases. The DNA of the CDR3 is TGTGCCAGCAGGCTAGCGGGGGACTCCTACAATGAGCAGTTCTTC. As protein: CASRLAGDSYNEQFF.

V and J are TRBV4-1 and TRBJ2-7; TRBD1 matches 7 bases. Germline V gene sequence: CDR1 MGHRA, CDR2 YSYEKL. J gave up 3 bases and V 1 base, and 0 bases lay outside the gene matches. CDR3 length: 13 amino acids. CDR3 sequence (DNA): TGCGCCAGCAGCCAAGGGGACAGCTACGAGCAGTACTTC. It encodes CASSQGDSYEQYF.

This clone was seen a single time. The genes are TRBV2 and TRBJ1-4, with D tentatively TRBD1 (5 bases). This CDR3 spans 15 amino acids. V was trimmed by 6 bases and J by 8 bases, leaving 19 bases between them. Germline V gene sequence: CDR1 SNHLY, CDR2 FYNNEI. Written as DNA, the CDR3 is TGTGCCAGCAGCGACCTCCGTGGGGCGGGGGAAAAACTGTTTTTT. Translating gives CASSDLRGAGEKLFF.

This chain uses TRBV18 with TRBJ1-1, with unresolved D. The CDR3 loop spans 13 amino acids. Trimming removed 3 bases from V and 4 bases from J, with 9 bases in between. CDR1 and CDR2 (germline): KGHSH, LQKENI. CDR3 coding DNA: TGTGCCAGCTCACCCGCCCGGGGCACTGAAGCTTTCTTT. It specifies CASSPARGTEAFF.

CDR3 sequence reads: CASKDRDDQPQHF. The DNA for the CDR3 is TGTGCCAGTAAGGACAGGGACGATCAGCCCCAGCATTTT. The rearrangement uses TRBV19 and TRBJ1-5; TRBD1 matches at 8 bases. This CDR3 is 13 amino acids long. V lost 7 bases, J lost 5 bases, and 4 bases stayed unmatched. The germline V gene encodes CDR1 LNHDA and CDR2 SQIVND (reference sequence).

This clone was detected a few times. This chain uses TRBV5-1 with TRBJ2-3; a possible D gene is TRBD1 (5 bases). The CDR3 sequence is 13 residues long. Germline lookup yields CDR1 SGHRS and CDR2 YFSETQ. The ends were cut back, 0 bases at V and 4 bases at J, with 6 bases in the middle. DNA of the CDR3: TGCGCCAGCAGCTTGGGGGGCTCAGATACGCAGTATTTT. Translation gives CASSLGGSDTQYF.

The CDR3 nucleotides are TGTGCCAGCAGCTCACAAACCTACGAGCAGTACTTC. This codes for CASSSQTYEQYF. The chain links TRBV7-2 to TRBJ2-7; no definite D call. The CDR3 is 12 residues long. Trimming left V 4 bases short and J 2 bases short, with 6 bases between. Germline V gene sequence: CDR1 SGHTA, CDR2 FQGNSA.

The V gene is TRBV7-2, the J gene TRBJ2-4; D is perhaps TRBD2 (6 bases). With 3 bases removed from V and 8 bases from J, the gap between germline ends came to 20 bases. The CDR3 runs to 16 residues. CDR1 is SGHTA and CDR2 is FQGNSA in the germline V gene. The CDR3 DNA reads TGTGCCAGCAGCTTTACATTTTTAGGCCCGGGGGACATTCAGTACTTC. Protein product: CASSFTFLGPGDIQYF.

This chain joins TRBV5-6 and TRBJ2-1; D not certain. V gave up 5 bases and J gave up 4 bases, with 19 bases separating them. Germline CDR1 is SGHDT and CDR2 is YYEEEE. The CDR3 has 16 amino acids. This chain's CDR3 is CASSNLVNSLYNEQFF. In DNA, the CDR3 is TGTGCCAGCAGTAACTTGGTAAACAGCCTATACAATGAGCAGTTCTTC.

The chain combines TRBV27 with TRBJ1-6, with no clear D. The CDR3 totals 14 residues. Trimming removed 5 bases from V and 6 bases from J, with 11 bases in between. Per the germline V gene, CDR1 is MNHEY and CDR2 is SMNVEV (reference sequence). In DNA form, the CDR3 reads TGTGCCAGCAGTCCCGACGGGATTAATTCACCCCTCCACTTT. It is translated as CASSPDGINSPLHF.

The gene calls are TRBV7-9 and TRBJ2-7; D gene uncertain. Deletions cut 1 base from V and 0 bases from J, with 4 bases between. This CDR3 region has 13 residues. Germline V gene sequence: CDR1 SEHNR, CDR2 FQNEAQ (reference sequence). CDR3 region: CASSLDSSYEQYF. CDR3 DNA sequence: TGTGCCAGCAGCTTAGACAGCTCCTACGAGCAGTACTTC.

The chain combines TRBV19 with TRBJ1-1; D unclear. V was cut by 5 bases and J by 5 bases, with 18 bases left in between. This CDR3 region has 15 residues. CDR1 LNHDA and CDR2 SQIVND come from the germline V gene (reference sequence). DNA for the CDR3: TGTGCCAGTAGTTATGGGGTACGTGGAGGGACTGAAGCTTTCTTT. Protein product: CASSYGVRGGTEAFF.

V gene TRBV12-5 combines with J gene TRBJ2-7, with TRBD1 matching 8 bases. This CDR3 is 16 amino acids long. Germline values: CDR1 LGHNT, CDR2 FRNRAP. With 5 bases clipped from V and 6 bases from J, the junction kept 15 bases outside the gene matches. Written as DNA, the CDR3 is TGTGCTAGTGGTCCAAAGCCGACAGGGGTGGAGGGCGAGCAGTACTTC. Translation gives CASGPKPTGVEGEQYF.

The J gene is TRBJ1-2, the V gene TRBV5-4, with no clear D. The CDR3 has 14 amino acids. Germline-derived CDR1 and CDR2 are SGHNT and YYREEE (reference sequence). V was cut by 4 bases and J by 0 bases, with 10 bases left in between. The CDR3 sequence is CASSPGSANYGYTF. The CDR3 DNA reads TGTGCCAGCAGCCCCGGGAGTGCTAACTATGGCTACACCTTC.

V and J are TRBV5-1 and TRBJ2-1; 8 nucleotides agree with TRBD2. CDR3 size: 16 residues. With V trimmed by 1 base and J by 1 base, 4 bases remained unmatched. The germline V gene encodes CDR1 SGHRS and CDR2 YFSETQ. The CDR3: CASSLYGGVSYNEQFF. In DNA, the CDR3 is TGCGCCAGCAGCTTGTACGGGGGGGTTTCCTACAATGAGCAGTTCTTC.

CDR3 nucleotide sequence: TGTGCCAGCAGCTTAGAACAGGGTTTAGGCTATGGCTACACCTTC. Protein: CASSLEQGLGYGYTF. The chain employs TRBV7-8 and TRBJ1-2; a possible D gene is TRBD1 (6 bases). CDR1 is SGHVS and CDR2 is FQNEAQ in the germline V gene. Deletions cut 1 base from V and 4 bases from J, with 13 bases between. The CDR3 consists of 15 residues.

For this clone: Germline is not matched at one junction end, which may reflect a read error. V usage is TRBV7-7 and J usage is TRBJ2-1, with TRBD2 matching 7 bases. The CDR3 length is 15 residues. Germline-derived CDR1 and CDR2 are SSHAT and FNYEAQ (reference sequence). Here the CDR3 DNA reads TGTGCTAGCAGCTTAACGGGGGGATTCTACAATGAGCAGTTCTTC. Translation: CASSLTGGFYNEQFF. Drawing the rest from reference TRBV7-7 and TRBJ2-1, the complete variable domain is GAGVSQSPRYKVTKRGQDVTLRCDPISSHATLYWYQQALGQGPEFLTYFNYEAQPDKSGLPSDRFSAERPEGSISTLTIQRTEQRDSAMYRCASSLTGGFYNEQFFGPGTRLTVL.

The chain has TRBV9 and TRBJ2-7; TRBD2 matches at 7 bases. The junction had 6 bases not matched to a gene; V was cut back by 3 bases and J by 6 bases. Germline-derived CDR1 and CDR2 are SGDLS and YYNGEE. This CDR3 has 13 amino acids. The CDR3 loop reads CASSAGLSTEQYF. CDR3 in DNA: TGTGCCAGCAGCGCGGGACTAAGTACCGAGCAGTACTTC.

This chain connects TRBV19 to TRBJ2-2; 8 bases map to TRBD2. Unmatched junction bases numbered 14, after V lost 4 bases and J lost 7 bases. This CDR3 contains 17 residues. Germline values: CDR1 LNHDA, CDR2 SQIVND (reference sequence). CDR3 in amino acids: CASSSGLAPRGVGELFF. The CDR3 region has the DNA TGTGCCAGTAGTAGCGGACTAGCCCCGAGGGGGGTCGGGGAGCTGTTTTTT.

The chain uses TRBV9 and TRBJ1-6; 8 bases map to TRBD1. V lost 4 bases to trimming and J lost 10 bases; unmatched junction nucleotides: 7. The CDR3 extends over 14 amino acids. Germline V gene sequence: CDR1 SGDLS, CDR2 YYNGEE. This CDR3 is CASSSQTGESPLHF. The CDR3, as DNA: TGTGCCAGCAGCTCCCAGACAGGGGAATCACCCCTCCACTTT. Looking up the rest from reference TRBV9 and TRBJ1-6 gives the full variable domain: DSGVTQTPKHLITATGQRVTLRCSPRSGDLSVYWYQQSLDQGLQFLIQYYNGEERAKGNILERFSAQQFPDLHSELNLSSLELGDSALYFCASSSQTGESPLHFGNGTRLTVT.

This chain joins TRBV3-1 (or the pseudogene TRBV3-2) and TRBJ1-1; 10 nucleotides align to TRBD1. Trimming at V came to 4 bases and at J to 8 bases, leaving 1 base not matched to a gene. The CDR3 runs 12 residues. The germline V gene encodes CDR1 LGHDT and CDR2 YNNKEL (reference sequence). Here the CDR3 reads CASSLGQGEAFF. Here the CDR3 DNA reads TGTGCCAGCAGCCTGGGACAGGGGGAAGCTTTCTTT.

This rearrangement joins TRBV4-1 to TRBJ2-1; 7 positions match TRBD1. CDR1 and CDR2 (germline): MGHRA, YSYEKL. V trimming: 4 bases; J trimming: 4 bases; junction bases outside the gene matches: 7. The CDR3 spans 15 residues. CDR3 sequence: CASSPGTAYYNEQFF. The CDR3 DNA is TGCGCCAGCAGCCCCGGGACAGCATATTACAATGAGCAGTTCTTC.